Below are 2 T cell receptor beta chains sequenced from a single sample in a study of metastatic and nonmetastatic thyroid tumors. Ahead of thyroid surgery, no patient had received treatment of any kind. TCRdb reprocessed the PCR reads via MiXCR. Among about 16,000 clones listed, roughly an eighth were seen once. Sequenced: tumor tissue. These receptors all stem from a female donor with papillary thyroid cancer or a benign thyroid nodule (not recorded which). Some clones in this sample may be carry-over from other donors' samples.

This clone was detected many times. The V call is TRBV30, the J call TRBJ2-2; the match to TRBD1 covers 11 bases. V gave up 5 bases and J gave up 7 bases; unmatched junction bases: 6. The CDR3 covers 14 residues. CDR1 GTSNPN and CDR2 SVGIG come from the germline V gene (reference sequence). The CDR3 nucleotides read TGTGCCTGGTGGACAGGGGGCTTCGGCGGGGAGCTGTTTTTT. Translated, it gives CAWWTGGFGGELFF.

The chain recombines TRBV20-1 with TRBJ1-2; 7 bases align to TRBD1. The CDR3 runs to 15 residues. Germline V gene lookup returns CDR1 DFQATT and CDR2 SNEGSKA (reference sequence). Unmatched junction bases numbered 10, after V lost 2 bases and J lost 4 bases. This CDR3 is CSARRAGGLIYGYTF. The CDR3 DNA reads as TGCAGTGCTAGAAGGGCAGGGGGACTAATCTATGGCTACACCTTC.